The 15 T cell receptor beta chains presented below share a single source sample, sequenced in a study of response to subunit inactivated influenza vaccine. TCRdb called the RT-PCR reads again in MiXCR, with one record for every CDR3 protein. The data show roughly 540,000 distinct CDR3 sequences, 20% to 25% seen once. This sample was shared with a second study, whose subject was T cells expressing NK-cell markers. That work contributes: 5'RACE template switching built TCR beta cDNA with unique molecular identifiers.

The sequenced sample was CD4+ T cells sorted from PBMCs, obtained 12 days after vaccination. These receptors came from a man aged 45-65 years who received an inactivated influenza vaccine.

The chain links TRBV20-1 to TRBJ2-3, with D unresolved. Germline V gives CDR1 DFQATT, CDR2 SNEGSKA (reference sequence). The length of the CDR3 is 14 residues. Trimming pared 6 bases from V and 2 bases from J, leaving 15 bases between. The CDR3 DNA is TGCAGTGCCGCCTCAAGTATGAACACAGATACGCAGTATTTT. Protein sequence: CSAASSMNTDTQYF.

In nucleotides, the CDR3 is TGTGCCAGCAGCCAATCGACTAGCGGGCGCAACAATGAGCAGTTCTTC. Translating it yields CASSQSTSGRNNEQFF. The chain is built from TRBV11-3 and TRBJ2-1, with 10 bases aligning to TRBD2. The CDR3 spans 16 residues. The germline V gene has CDR1 SGHNT and CDR2 YENEEA. With V trimmed by 5 bases and J by 5 bases, 9 bases remained unmatched.

V usage is TRBV6-1 and J usage is TRBJ1-3; D gene ambiguous. There are 14 residues in the CDR3. V shed 6 bases and J shed 1 base, with 10 bases lying between them. From germline, CDR1 is MNHNS and CDR2 SASEGT. As DNA, the CDR3 is TGTGCCAGCAGACCCGGGGATTCTGGAAACACCATATATTTT. It encodes CASRPGDSGNTIYF.

This clonotype was observed many times. The gene calls are TRBV7-2 and TRBJ2-7; 7 nucleotides agree with TRBD2. This CDR3 is 15 amino acids long. J lost 2 bases, V lost 3 bases, and 7 bases had no gene match. Germline CDR1 SGHTA, CDR2 FQGNSA. For the CDR3, the DNA is TGTGCCAGCAGCTTCGTCGGGGGAGGGCCCTACGAGCAGTACTTC. It codes for CASSFVGGGPYEQYF.

The genes are TRBV27 and TRBJ2-7, with 9 bases aligning to TRBD1. The V gene end was trimmed by 3 bases and the J gene end by 7 bases; junction bases not matched to a gene: 13. The germline V gene has CDR1 MNHEY and CDR2 SMNVEV (reference sequence). This CDR3 comprises 16 residues. The CDR3 loop is CASSFTGQGLTGEQYF. As DNA, the CDR3 is TGTGCCAGCAGTTTTACGGGACAGGGCCTAACGGGTGAGCAGTACTTC.

This clonotype was seen a few times. The chain employs TRBV12-3 or TRBV12-4 and TRBJ2-7; 8 nucleotides align to TRBD1. The CDR3 sequence is 14 residues long. The V segment lost 4 bases and the J segment 6 bases; nucleotides outside the gene matches: 8. Written as DNA, the CDR3 is TGTGCCAGCAGTTATCAGGGGGCAGTCTCCGAGCAGTACTTC. Its protein product is CASSYQGAVSEQYF.

This clonotype was counted between two and nine times. J is TRBJ2-1 and V is TRBV12-3 or TRBV12-4; 7 bases are a match to TRBD2. CDR3 length equals 14 residues. Germline trimming cut 6 bases from V and 5 bases from J; bases unmatched to any gene: 7. CDR3 in DNA: TGTGCCAGCAGCCCGGGACTATCTCACAATGAGCAGTTCTTC. Protein: CASSPGLSHNEQFF.

The chain recombines TRBV9 with TRBJ2-1; 8 bases agree with TRBD2. Germline trimming cut 4 bases from V and 5 bases from J; bases unmatched to any gene: 8. Looked up from germline, CDR1 is SGDLS and CDR2 is YYNGEE. The CDR3 is 15 residues long. CDR3 protein: CASSLKALADNEQFF. CDR3 bases: TGTGCCAGCAGCCTTAAGGCACTAGCGGACAATGAGCAGTTCTTC.

The chain carries TRBV6-1 and TRBJ2-6; D assignment may be TRBD1 or TRBD2 (5 bases each). The CDR3 sequence is 14 residues long. Trimming left V 7 bases short and J 2 bases short, with 9 bases between. Germline CDR1 MNHNS, CDR2 SASEGT. The CDR3 region has the DNA TGTGCCAGCACGGGGCTCGCTGGGGCCAACGTCCTGACTTTC. This encodes CASTGLAGANVLTF.

This clonotype was detected only a few times. A read error may explain this, as a much larger clone is one base away. The chain uses TRBV5-1 and TRBJ1-1; D ambiguous. Germline V CDR1 and CDR2: SGHRS, YFSETQ. The V and J ends lost 0 bases and 0 bases respectively, with 6 bases between them. This CDR3 region has 14 residues. The chain's CDR3 is CASSLVPVNTEAFF. The CDR3, as DNA: TGCGCCAGCAGCTTGGTGCCGGTGAACACTGAAGCTTTCTTT.

This sequence joins TRBV2 and TRBJ2-1; D not certain. The CDR3 has 13 residues. V was cut by 6 bases and J by 9 bases, with 15 bases left in between. The germline CDR1 and CDR2 sequences are SNHLY and FYNNEI. The CDR3 protein is CASRPKATGEQFF. CDR3 nucleotide sequence: TGTGCCAGCAGACCCAAGGCGACCGGTGAGCAGTTCTTC.

The rearrangement joins TRBV20-1 to TRBJ2-5, with 12 bases matching TRBD2. Germline V CDR1 and CDR2: DFQATT, SNEGSKA (reference sequence). The CDR3 has 16 amino acids. The junction had 4 bases not matched to a gene; V was cut back by 2 bases and J by 0 bases. This CDR3 reads CSARPTSGRNQETQYF. The CDR3 bases are TGCAGTGCTAGACCCACTAGCGGGAGGAACCAAGAGACCCAGTACTTC.

This clonotype was counted many times. The chain is built from TRBV10-1 and TRBJ2-5; a possible D gene is TRBD1 (5 bases). The length of the CDR3 is 13 residues. CDR1 is WNHNN, CDR2 SYGVQD, per germline (reference sequence). V was clipped by 6 bases and J by 1 base, with 9 bases between them. CDR3 nucleotides: TGCGCCAGCAGCAGGGATCTCCAAGAGACCCAGTACTTC. Translation gives CASSRDLQETQYF.

The V call is TRBV7-2, the J call TRBJ2-7; 8 bases are a match to TRBD2. The junction had 17 bases not matched to a gene; V was cut back by 5 bases and J by 5 bases. The CDR3 sequence is 17 residues long. Germline V gives CDR1 SGHTA, CDR2 FQGNSA. The CDR3 loop reads CASSQILSGVGGNEQYF. Here the CDR3 DNA reads TGTGCCAGCAGCCAGATCCTTAGCGGGGTCGGCGGGAACGAGCAGTACTTC.

This clonotype was found many times. The J gene is TRBJ2-3, the V gene TRBV5-1; D uncertain. Trimming pared 0 bases from V and 4 bases from J, leaving 9 bases between. Germline CDR1 reads SGHRS; CDR2 reads YFSETQ. The CDR3 has 14 amino acids. CDR3 in amino acids: CASSLVAVADTQYF. CDR3 sequence (DNA): TGCGCCAGCAGCTTGGTAGCCGTGGCAGATACGCAGTATTTT.